This TCR beta chain is from a study of regulatory T cells in long-lasting Graves disease. CDR1 and CDR2 (germline): MNHEY, SVGAGI. This CDR3 region has 15 residues. V lost 0 bases and J 0 bases, leaving 7 bases between the germline ends. Arm-PCR of CDR3 regions with iRepertoire HTBI primers generated TCR beta libraries. TCRdb independently ran MiXCR on the multiplex PCR reads; one entry per CDR3 protein. The table includes over 650,000 distinct CDR3 sequences, around 32% detected once. The time point was: persistent/refractory GD, antithyroid drugs over 5 years with positive TRAb. With RNA extracted from PBMCs as input, the TCR library was made. Per American Thyroid Association guidelines, Graves' disease was diagnosed. Patients were enrolled at an endocrinology department in Xi'an, China.

V usage is TRBV6-5 and J usage is TRBJ2-3; no reliable D call. Sequences were derived from peripheral blood mononuclear cells (PBMCs), sampled when the disease was refractory, from a patient treated with antithyroid drugs. The sequence came from a female donor with Graves disease. DNA for the CDR3: TGTGCCAGCAGTTACTCGGAGTCTAGCACAGATACGCAGTATTTT. The encoded protein is CASSYSESSTDTQYF.